These 22 T cell receptor beta chains were sequenced from one sample in a study of blood T cell repertoires in COVID-19. The data were produced by immunoSEQ multiplex PCR, yet TCRdb's version contains in-frame clones alone and is incomplete. The repertoire holds about 170,000 clones, with approximately 79% as singletons. Sequenced sample: PBMCs or T cells enriched from blood (not recorded which). These receptor sequences come from a woman aged 70-85 years in a cohort exposed to, infected with or recovered from COVID-19 (not recorded which).

The J gene is TRBJ1-2, the V gene TRBV7-8, with D perhaps TRBD1 (6 bases). Germline V gene sequence: CDR1 SGHVS, CDR2 FQNEAQ. V was trimmed by 8 bases and J by 0 bases, leaving 10 bases between them. CDR3 length equals 13 residues. Written as DNA, the CDR3 is TGTGCCAGCGGGGGGGCTACTAACTATGGCTACACCTTC. Its protein product is CASGGATNYGYTF.

The chain uses TRBV19 and TRBJ1-3; unclear D gene. Germline loops: CDR1 LNHDA, CDR2 SQIVND (reference sequence). The V and J ends lost 7 bases and 0 bases respectively, with 4 bases between them. The CDR3 contains 12 residues. The CDR3 loop reads CASTSSGNTIYF. CDR3 DNA: TGTGCCAGTACCAGCTCTGGAAACACCATATATTTT.

The genes are TRBV5-1 and TRBJ1-1, with D hard to call. The V gene lost 0 bases and the J gene lost 9 bases, with 12 bases spanning the gap. Germline loops: CDR1 SGHRS, CDR2 YFSETQ. This CDR3 contains 13 residues. The CDR3 sequence: CASSLVTEVQAFF. The CDR3, as DNA: TGCGCCAGCAGCTTGGTTACAGAAGTGCAAGCTTTCTTT. The full variable domain, rest sourced from reference TRBV5-1 and TRBJ1-1, is KAGVTQTPRYLIKTRGQQVTLSCSPISGHRSVSWYQQTPGQGLQFLFEYFSETQRNKGNFPGRFSGRQFSNSRSEMNVSTLELGDSALYLCASSLVTEVQAFFGQGTRLTVV.

The V call is TRBV10-3, the J call TRBJ2-7, with D tentatively TRBD2 (6 bases). Trimming shortened V by 0 bases and J by 6 bases, and 12 bases separated the two germline ends. Germline CDR1 is ENHRY and CDR2 is SYGVKD. The CDR3 runs to 14 residues. CDR3 region: CAISESRTIGEQYF. In DNA, the CDR3 is TGTGCCATCAGTGAGTCGAGGACTATTGGCGAGCAGTACTTC.

CDR3 DNA sequence: TGTGCCAGCAGCTTAGGGTCAGGCCTTTATGGCTACACCTTC. Protein sequence: CASSLGSGLYGYTF. This sequence joins TRBV7-8 and TRBJ1-2, with unresolved D. Germline CDR1 is SGHVS and CDR2 is FQNEAQ. V was trimmed by 1 base and J by 5 bases, leaving 11 bases between them. This CDR3 has 14 amino acids.

The V and J genes are TRBV3-1 (or the pseudogene TRBV3-2) and TRBJ1-2, with a tentative D call TRBD1 (5 bases). The CDR3 has 16 amino acids. In germline, CDR1 is LGHDT, CDR2 YNNKEL (reference sequence). The ends were cut back, 0 bases at V and 1 base at J, with 12 bases in the middle. The DNA for the CDR3 is TGTGCCAGCAGCCAAGATTTGGGGCAACTTAACTATGGCTACACCTTC. Amino acids: CASSQDLGQLNYGYTF.

The chain uses TRBV28 and TRBJ2-7; D is possibly TRBD1 (6 bases). The CDR3 totals 14 residues. Trimming shortened V by 6 bases and J by 2 bases, and 14 bases separated the two germline ends. The germline V gene has CDR1 MDHEN and CDR2 SYDVKM. The CDR3 DNA follows: TGTGCCAGCAGCCCTGGGGGCGAAACCTACGAGCAGTACTTC. Translation: CASSPGGETYEQYF.

V is TRBV7-6 and J is TRBJ1-1; 7 bases match TRBD1. Germline values: CDR1 SGHVS, CDR2 FNYEAQ. The CDR3 length is 18 residues. Losses at the gene ends were 4 bases for V and 0 bases for J; bases not matched to a gene: 14. The CDR3 loop reads CASSSSGTEVGMNTEAFF. CDR3 DNA sequence: TGTGCCAGCAGCTCCTCCGGGACAGAAGTAGGGATGAACACTGAAGCTTTCTTT.

The chain employs TRBV5-1 and TRBJ2-2; 7 bases are shared with TRBD1. The CDR3 extends over 16 amino acids. The ends lost 1 base at V and 1 base at J; junction bases unmatched: 4. CDR1 is SGHRS, CDR2 YFSETQ, per germline. The CDR3 protein is CASSLSRTGNTGELFF. In nucleotides, the CDR3 is TGCGCCAGCAGCTTGTCCCGGACAGGGAACACCGGGGAGCTGTTTTTT.

The chain joins TRBV5-1 to TRBJ2-2; no definite D call. Germline V gene data show CDR1 as SGHRS and CDR2 as YFSETQ. V shed 0 bases and J shed 0 bases, with 6 bases lying between them. The CDR3 covers 15 residues. The CDR3 loop is CASSLVQANTGELFF. The DNA for the CDR3 is TGCGCCAGCAGCTTGGTACAAGCGAACACCGGGGAGCTGTTTTTT.

V is TRBV7-6 and J is TRBJ2-2; D is unresolved. Germline values: CDR1 SGHVS, CDR2 FNYEAQ. The CDR3 totals 12 residues. Trimming took off 5 bases at V and 8 bases at J, with 9 bases between the two ends. The CDR3 sequence is CASSQSRGELFF. The CDR3 nucleotides read TGTGCCAGCAGCCAATCGCGGGGGGAGCTGTTTTTT.

This chain connects TRBV5-1 to TRBJ2-1, with TRBD2 identical over 9 bases. CDR3 length equals 16 residues. V was clipped by 3 bases and J by 6 bases; unmatched bases: 10. Germline CDR1 SGHRS, CDR2 YFSETQ. The CDR3 bases are TGCGCCAGCAGCTGGGTAGCGGGAGTAACGGGCAATGAGCAGTTCTTC. Protein: CASSWVAGVTGNEQFF.

This chain links TRBV7-9 with TRBJ2-3, with 8 bases lining up with TRBD2. V lost 5 bases, J lost 4 bases, and 8 bases stayed unmatched. The CDR3 sequence is 15 residues long. Germline CDR1 SEHNR, CDR2 FQNEAQ (reference sequence). CDR3 in amino acids: CASSTTGTRADTQYF. The DNA for the CDR3 is TGTGCCAGCAGCACAACCGGGACTAGAGCAGATACGCAGTATTTT.

This clone was found once. J is TRBJ2-3 and V is TRBV5-4; a weak D match, TRBD2 (7 bases). Germline CDR1 reads SGHNT; CDR2 reads YYREEE (reference sequence). CDR3 length: 15 amino acids. The V and J ends lost 4 bases and 2 bases respectively, with 14 bases between them. CDR3 sequence (DNA): TGTGCCAGCAGCCCCCGGGGGGCTCACACAGATACGCAGTATTTT. This translates into CASSPRGAHTDTQYF.

This chain links TRBV19 with TRBJ2-7; 13 bases line up with TRBD2. J gave up 3 bases and V 3 bases, and 11 bases lay outside the gene matches. The CDR3 runs to 18 residues. CDR1 is LNHDA, CDR2 SQIVND, per germline (reference sequence). This CDR3 reads CASSMIGTSGTLLYEQYF. The DNA for the CDR3 is TGTGCCAGTAGTATGATTGGGACTAGCGGGACCCTTCTCTACGAGCAGTACTTC.

The chain joins TRBV30 to TRBJ2-3; unclear D gene. Germline V gene lookup returns CDR1 GTSNPN and CDR2 SVGIG (reference sequence). CDR3 length equals 14 residues. V was pared by 0 bases and J by 2 bases, with 9 bases between. Here the CDR3 DNA reads TGTGCCTGGAGTGTCCGAACATCCACAGATACGCAGTATTTT. Residues: CAWSVRTSTDTQYF.

The sample holds one count of this clone. The rearrangement joins TRBV28 to TRBJ2-1, with 8 nucleotides matching TRBD2. V shed 1 base, J shed 1 base, and the junction held 9 bases outside the gene matches. The CDR3 extends over 18 amino acids. CDR1 MDHEN and CDR2 SYDVKM come from the germline V gene. This CDR3 is CASSLFGAGATSYNEQFF. CDR3 bases: TGTGCCAGCAGTTTATTCGGAGCGGGGGCTACGTCCTACAATGAGCAGTTCTTC.

The chain joins TRBV7-2 to TRBJ2-1; 9 bases are shared with TRBD2. The V gene end was trimmed by 4 bases and the J gene end by 4 bases; junction bases not matched to a gene: 5. There are 15 residues in the CDR3. Germline-derived CDR1 and CDR2 are SGHTA and FQGNSA. The CDR3 here is CASSSRTSDYNEQFF. CDR3 DNA sequence: TGTGCCAGCAGCTCACGGACTAGCGATTACAATGAGCAGTTCTTC.

The chain uses TRBV13 and TRBJ2-4; perhaps TRBD2 as D (5 bases). Germline V gene lookup returns CDR1 PRHDT and CDR2 FYEKMQ (reference sequence). Deletions cut 1 base from V and 1 base from J, with 14 bases between. CDR3 size: 17 residues. The CDR3, as DNA: TGTGCCAGCAGCTTAGTGAGTAGCGCGAATGCCAAAAACATTCAGTACTTC. Translated: CASSLVSSANAKNIQYF.

The rearrangement uses TRBV5-4 and TRBJ2-1, with 9 bases fitting TRBD1. Germline CDR1 and CDR2: SGHNT and YYREEE (reference sequence). Losses at the gene ends were 4 bases for V and 3 bases for J; bases not matched to a gene: 5. The CDR3 extends over 15 amino acids. CDR3 DNA: TGTGCCAGCAGCACCGGACAGGGGATCTACAATGAGCAGTTCTTC. It codes for CASSTGQGIYNEQFF. Variable domain in full (rest from reference TRBV5-4 and TRBJ2-1): ETGVTQSPTHLIKTRGQQVTLRCSSQSGHNTVSWYQQALGQGPQFIFQYYREEENGRGNFPPRFSGLQFPNYSSELNVNALELDDSALYLCASSTGQGIYNEQFFGPGTRLTVL.

The table lists this clone with many counts. CDR3 region: CASSLGGGNQPQHF. In nucleotides, the CDR3 is TGTGCCAGCAGCTTGGGCGGTGGCAATCAGCCCCAGCATTTT. The V call is TRBV5-5, the J call TRBJ1-5; D uncertain. Trimming took 0 bases from V and 2 from J, leaving 6 bases between them. CDR3 length: 14 residues. Per the germline V gene, CDR1 is SGHKS and CDR2 is YYEKEE (reference sequence).

The V call is TRBV4-2, the J call TRBJ1-1; D is undetermined. Germline values: CDR1 LGHNA, CDR2 YNFKEQ. This CDR3 comprises 15 residues. With 2 bases removed from V and 5 bases from J, the gap between germline ends came to 15 bases. The CDR3 region has the DNA TGTGCCAGCAGCCAATATAGTCGGGAGAGGACTGAAGCTTTCTTT. Amino acid sequence: CASSQYSRERTEAFF.